This T cell receptor (beta chain) emerged from a study of response to subunit inactivated influenza vaccine (dated by TCRdb to the late 2010s). Describing the broader study: Deep quantitative profiling of the T cell receptor repertoire was used in the study to follow responses to a trivalent subunit inactivated influenza vaccine.

CDR1 is given as SGHNT and CDR2 as YENEEA, both from the germline V gene. The CDR3 contains 13 residues, cysteine and phenylalanine counted. The entry retains the CDR3 DNA only, 39 bases that are in frame from base 1. The V and J ends are trimmed by 5 bases and 9 bases, leaving 14 bases between them. Beyond this particular receptor, the publication reports: The authors suggested that each seasonal influenza vaccination may recruit only a limited number of new T cells.

Notes on this clonotype: No cognate antigen has been identified for it. No per-base quality is available; no much larger clone lies one base away.

The library came from RT-PCR. For sequencing, an Illumina HiSeq 2500 was employed. The public sequencing data were trimmed at Q25 with fastp and processed into clonotypes with MiXCR by TCRdb, which kept only in-frame beta chains. Each entry is one CDR3 protein sequence, shown with its most common DNA and genes. The sample data list 400,000 to 650,000 distinct CDR3 sequences, and 6% to 9% of these were observed just once. The ten largest account for around 14% of the sample. The origin of this receptor is a man aged 50-75 years who received an inactivated influenza vaccine. Donor details come from another sample of the same person, matched by shared clones. The input for sequencing was PBMCs from blood, taken around 2 years after vaccination. The chain uses TRBV11-3 and TRBJ2-1, with a weak D call of TRBD1 (5 bases match). The CDR3 reads as follows: CASSPVGTGEQFF. Read as DNA, the sequence is TGTGCCAGCAGCCCAGTTGGTACAGGTGAGCAGTTCTTC.